This T cell receptor beta chain was sequenced for a study of shared clonotypes between healthy human individuals. General observations from the study: Depth of sequencing was expected to influence donor clonotype sharing. Specimens sampled were limited to blood, with tissue repertoires likely differing.

All donors qualified as healthy HIV-negative adults and had experienced no recent acute infections or vaccinations. The replicate PCRs on unsorted PBMC were given about 0.3 ug DNA, which is about 27,000 T cell genomes. Sequenced by immunoSEQ multiplex PCR; TCRdb stores in-frame clones only, minus some. The repertoire holds fewer than 500,000 clones, with 75% to 80% as singletons. From germline, CDR1 is MNHNS and CDR2 SASEGT. This CDR3 is 17 amino acids long. With 1 base removed from V and 1 base from J, the gap between germline ends came to 14 bases. As regards this clone: What it binds is not known.

The receptor was derived from a woman aged 40 to 50 in good health. Some clones in this sample may be carry-over from other donors' samples. The genes are TRBV6-1 and TRBJ2-1, with D perhaps matching TRBD2 (5 bases). Sample: PBMCs. Here the CDR3 reads CASSEGGWEKSYNEQFF. DNA for the CDR3: TGTGCCAGCAGTGAAGGGGGATGGGAGAAGTCCTACAATGAGCAGTTCTTC.